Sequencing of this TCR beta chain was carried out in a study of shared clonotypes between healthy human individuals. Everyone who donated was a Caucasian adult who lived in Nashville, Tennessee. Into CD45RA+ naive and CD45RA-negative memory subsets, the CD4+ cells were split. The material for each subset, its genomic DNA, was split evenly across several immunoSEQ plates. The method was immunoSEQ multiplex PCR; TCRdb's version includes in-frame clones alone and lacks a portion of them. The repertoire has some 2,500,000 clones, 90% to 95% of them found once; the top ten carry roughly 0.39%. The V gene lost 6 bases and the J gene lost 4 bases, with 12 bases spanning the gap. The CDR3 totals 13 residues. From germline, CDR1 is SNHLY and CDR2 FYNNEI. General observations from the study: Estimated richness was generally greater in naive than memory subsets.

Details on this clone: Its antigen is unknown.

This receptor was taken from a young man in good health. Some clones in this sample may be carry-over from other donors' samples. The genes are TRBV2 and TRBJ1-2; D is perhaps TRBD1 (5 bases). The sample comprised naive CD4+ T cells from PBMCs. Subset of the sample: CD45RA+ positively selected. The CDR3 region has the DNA TGTGCCAGCAGCACGGGGGACTTCTATGGCTACACCTTC. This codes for CASSTGDFYGYTF.